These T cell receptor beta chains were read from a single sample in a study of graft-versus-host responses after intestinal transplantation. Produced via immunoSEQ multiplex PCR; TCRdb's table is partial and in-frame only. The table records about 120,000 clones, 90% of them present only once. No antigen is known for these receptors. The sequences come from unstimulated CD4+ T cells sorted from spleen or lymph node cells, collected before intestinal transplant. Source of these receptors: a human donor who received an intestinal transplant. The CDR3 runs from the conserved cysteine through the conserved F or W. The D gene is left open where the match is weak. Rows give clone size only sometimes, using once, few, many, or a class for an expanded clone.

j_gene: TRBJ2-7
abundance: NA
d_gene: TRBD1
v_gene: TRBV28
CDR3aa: CASSLPGQGRYEQYF
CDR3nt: TGTGCCAGCAGTTTACCGGGACAGGGGCGCTACGAGCAGTACTTC

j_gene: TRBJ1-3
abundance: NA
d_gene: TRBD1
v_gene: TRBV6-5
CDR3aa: CASSRGDRGGNTIYF
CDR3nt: TGTGCCAGCAGTCGGGGGGACAGGGGGGGAAACACCATATATTTT

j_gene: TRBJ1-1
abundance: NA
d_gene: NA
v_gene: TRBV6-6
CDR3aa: CASSYGDNTEAFF
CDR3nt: TGTGCCAGCAGTTACGGAGATAACACTGAAGCTTTCTTT

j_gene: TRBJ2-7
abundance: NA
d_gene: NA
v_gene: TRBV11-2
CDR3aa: CASSSESGTYEQYF
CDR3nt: TGTGCCAGCAGCTCAGAAAGCGGAACCTACGAGCAGTACTTC

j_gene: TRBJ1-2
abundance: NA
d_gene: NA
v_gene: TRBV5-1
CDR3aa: CASSQVVPAANYGYTF
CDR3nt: TGCGCCAGCAGCCAGGTCGTTCCAGCTGCTAACTATGGCTACACCTTC

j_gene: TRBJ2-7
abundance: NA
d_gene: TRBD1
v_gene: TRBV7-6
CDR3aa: CASSLARDSSYEQYF
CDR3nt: TGTGCCAGCAGCCTCGCCCGGGACAGCTCCTACGAGCAGTACTTC

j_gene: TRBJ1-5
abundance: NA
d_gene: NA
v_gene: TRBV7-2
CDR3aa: CASSLGLQGSQPQHF
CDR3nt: TGTGCCAGCAGCTTAGGGCTCCAGGGGAGTCAGCCCCAGCATTTT

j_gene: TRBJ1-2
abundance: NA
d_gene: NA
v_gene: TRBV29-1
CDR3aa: CSVGAGNYGYTF
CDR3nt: TGCAGCGTTGGGGCAGGGAACTATGGCTACACCTTC

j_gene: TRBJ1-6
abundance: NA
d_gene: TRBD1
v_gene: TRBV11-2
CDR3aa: CASSLGTGVRHSPLHF
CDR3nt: TGTGCCAGCAGCTTAGGGACAGGGGTTCGGCATTCACCCCTCCACTTT

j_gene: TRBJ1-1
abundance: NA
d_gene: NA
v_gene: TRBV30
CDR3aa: CAWSVRPGYTEAFF
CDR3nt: TGTGCCTGGAGTGTCAGGCCAGGGTACACTGAAGCTTTCTTT

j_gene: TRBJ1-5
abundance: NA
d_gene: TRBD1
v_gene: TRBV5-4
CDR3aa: CASSWDRGKSNQPQHF
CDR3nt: TGTGCCAGCAGCTGGGACAGGGGTAAGAGCAATCAGCCCCAGCATTTT

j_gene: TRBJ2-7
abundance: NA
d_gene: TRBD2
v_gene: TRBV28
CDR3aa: CASSRSLAGGSYEQYF
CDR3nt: TGTGCCAGCAGCCGAAGCTTAGCGGGAGGGTCCTACGAGCAGTACTTC

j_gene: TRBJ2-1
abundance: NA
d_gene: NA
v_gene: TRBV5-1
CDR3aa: CASSPGQFYNEQFF
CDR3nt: TGCGCCAGCAGCCCAGGACAGTTCTACAATGAGCAGTTCTTC

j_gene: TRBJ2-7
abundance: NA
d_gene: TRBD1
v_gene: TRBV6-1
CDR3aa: CASRNPGQGREQYF
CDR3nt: TGTGCCAGCAGGAATCCGGGACAGGGGCGGGAGCAGTACTTC

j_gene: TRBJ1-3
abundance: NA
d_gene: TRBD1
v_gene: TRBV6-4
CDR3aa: CASRGCPDRASGNTIYF
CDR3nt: TGTGCCAGCAGGGGATGCCCGGACAGGGCCTCTGGAAACACCATATATTTT

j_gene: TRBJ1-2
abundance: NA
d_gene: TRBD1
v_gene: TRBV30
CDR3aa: CAWGIGQGSYGYTF
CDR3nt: TGTGCCTGGGGTATCGGACAGGGATCATATGGCTACACCTTC

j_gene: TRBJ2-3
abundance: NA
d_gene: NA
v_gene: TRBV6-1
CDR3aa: CASSEAGPDTDTQYF
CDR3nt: TGTGCCAGCAGTGAAGCGGGGCCGGACACAGATACGCAGTATTTT

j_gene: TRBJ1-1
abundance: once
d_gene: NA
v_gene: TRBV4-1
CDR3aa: CASSQDRTAAMNTEAFF
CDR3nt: TGCGCCAGCAGCCAAGACCGGACAGCGGCAATGAACACTGAAGCTTTCTTT

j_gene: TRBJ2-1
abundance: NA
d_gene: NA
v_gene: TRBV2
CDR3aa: CASGRSNDGEQFF
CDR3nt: TGTGCCAGCGGGCGCTCTAATGACGGTGAGCAGTTCTTC

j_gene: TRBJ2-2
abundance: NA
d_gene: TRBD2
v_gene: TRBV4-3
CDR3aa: CASSQLAGGSTGELFF
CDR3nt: TGCGCCAGCAGCCAGTTAGCGGGGGGCAGCACCGGGGAGCTGTTTTTT

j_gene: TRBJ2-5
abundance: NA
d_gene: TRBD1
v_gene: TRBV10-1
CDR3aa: CASSPRDRGCETQYF
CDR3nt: TGCGCCAGCAGCCCCCGGGACAGGGGTTGCGAGACCCAGTACTTC

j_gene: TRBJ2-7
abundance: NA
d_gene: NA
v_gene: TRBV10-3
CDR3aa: CAISERDGRSYEQYF
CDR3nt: TGTGCCATCAGTGAGCGGGACGGGAGATCCTACGAGCAGTACTTC

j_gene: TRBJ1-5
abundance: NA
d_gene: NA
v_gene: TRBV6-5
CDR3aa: CASGGGNQPQHF
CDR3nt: TGTGCCTCCGGAGGGGGCAATCAGCCCCAGCATTTT

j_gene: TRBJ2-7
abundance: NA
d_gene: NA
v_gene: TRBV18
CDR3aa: CASSPFTGGGYEQYF
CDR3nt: TGTGCCAGCTCACCCTTTACAGGGGGAGGGTACGAGCAGTACTTC

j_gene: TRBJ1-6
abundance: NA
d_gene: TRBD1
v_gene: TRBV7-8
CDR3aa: CASSLDRGPGSNSPLHF
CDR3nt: TGTGCCAGCAGCTTAGACAGGGGGCCTGGGAGCAATTCACCCCTCCACTTT

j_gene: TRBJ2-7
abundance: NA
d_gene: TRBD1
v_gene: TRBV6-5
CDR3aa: CANQIRQGLVYEQYF
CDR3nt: TGTGCCAACCAGATTCGACAGGGGCTTGTATACGAGCAGTACTTC

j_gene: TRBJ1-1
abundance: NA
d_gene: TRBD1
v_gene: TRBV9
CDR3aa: CASSSSGTGGLNTEAFF
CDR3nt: TGTGCCAGCAGCTCCTCCGGGACAGGGGGCCTGAACACTGAAGCTTTCTTT

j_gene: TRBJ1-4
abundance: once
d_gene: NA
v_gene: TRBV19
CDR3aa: CASSVLGHPEKLFF
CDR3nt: TGTGCCAGTAGTGTCCTGGGCCACCCCGAAAAACTGTTTTTT

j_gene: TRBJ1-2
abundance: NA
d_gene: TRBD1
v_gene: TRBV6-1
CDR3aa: CASSRGDRGYYGYTF
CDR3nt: TGTGCCAGCTCGCGGGGAGACAGGGGTTACTATGGCTACACCTTC

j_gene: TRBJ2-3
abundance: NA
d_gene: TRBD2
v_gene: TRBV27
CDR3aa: CASSFTGGSTDTQYF
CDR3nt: TGTGCCAGCAGTTTTACGGGAGGTAGCACAGATACGCAGTATTTT

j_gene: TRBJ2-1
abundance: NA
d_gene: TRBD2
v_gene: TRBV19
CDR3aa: CASSISSGVYNEQFF
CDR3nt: TGTGCCAGTAGTATATCTAGCGGAGTTTACAATGAGCAGTTCTTC

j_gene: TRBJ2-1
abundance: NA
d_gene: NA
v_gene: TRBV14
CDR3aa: CASSQDGAVGFYNEQFF
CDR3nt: TGTGCCAGCAGCCAAGATGGGGCGGTCGGGTTTTACAATGAGCAGTTCTTC

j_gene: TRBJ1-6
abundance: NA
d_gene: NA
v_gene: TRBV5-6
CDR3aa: CASSLGVSGLYSPLHF
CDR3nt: TGTGCCAGCAGCTTGGGTGTGTCAGGTCTATATTCACCCCTCCACTTT

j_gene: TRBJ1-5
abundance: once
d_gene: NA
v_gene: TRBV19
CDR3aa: CASSIGGQGRQPQHF
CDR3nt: TGTGCCAGTAGTATAGGAGGCCAGGGTCGACAGCCCCAGCATTTT

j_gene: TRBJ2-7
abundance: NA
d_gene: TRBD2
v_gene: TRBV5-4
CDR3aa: CASSVAGGSHEQYF
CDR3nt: TGTGCCAGCAGCGTAGCGGGGGGGAGCCACGAGCAGTACTTC